This T cell receptor (beta chain) came from a study of identical twins. Findings and limits, study-wide: Reduced insertions were recorded for abundant cord blood beta clonotypes, with no such pattern in memory repertoires. Those out-of-frame alpha sequences shared by twins showed an excess of low generation probability.

The CDR3 sequence is 15 residues long. Per the germline V gene, CDR1 is SGHRS and CDR2 is YFSETQ. The V end was cut by 1 base, the J end by 5 bases, with 12 bases between. Each CDR3 protein gets one entry after TCRdb re-called the 5' RACE reads with MiXCR. Of 450,000 or so distinct CDR3 sequences listed, 20% to 25% are singletons. This clonotype appeared a few times. What it binds is not known. The sample was also reused in another study, on T cells expressing NK-cell markers. That publication notes: Sequencing of TCR beta repertoires drew on sorted CD3+CD56+NKG2C+, CD3+CD56+NKG2C- and CD3+CD56-NKG2C+ T cells. Dominant NKG2C+ clonotypes made up 1.0-7.0% of CD8+ T cells in several donors.

The specimen was CD4+ T cells sorted from blood. The TCR originated in a woman younger than 30 in good health. This chain joins TRBV5-1 and TRBJ1-4; TRBD1 might be the D (6 bases). The CDR3 bases are TGCGCCAGCAGCTTGTCAACAGGGATCAATGAAAAACTGTTTTTT. As protein: CASSLSTGINEKLFF.